This is a list of T cell receptor beta chains from one sample in a study of spatial heterogeneity in lung cancer. TCRdb processed the 5' RACE reads anew with MiXCR; each CDR3 protein has one entry. Here the sample spans just under 45,000 distinct CDR3 sequences, 22% being singletons. The source material was PBMCs, sampled at follow-up. All receptors come from a female donor with early-stage non-small cell lung cancer. Both conserved end residues are part of each CDR3. Each record gives: J gene, V gene, CDR3 protein.

J: TRBJ2-2; V: TRBV19; CDR3: CASSIVPTNTGELFF
J: TRBJ1-3; V: TRBV6-6; CDR3: CASTAPQVHGNTIYF
J: TRBJ2-5; V: TRBV19; CDR3: CASSTGLVVQETQYF
J: TRBJ2-6; V: TRBV5-4; CDR3: CASGYSGANVLTF
J: TRBJ2-5; V: TRBV5-5; CDR3: CASSFRGTETQYF
J: TRBJ2-5; V: TRBV2; CDR3: CASTLVETQYF
J: TRBJ2-1; V: TRBV7-2; CDR3: CASSPTGLYNEQFF
J: TRBJ2-3; V: TRBV19; CDR3: CASSIVSGIGEGTQYF
J: TRBJ1-3; V: TRBV7-6; CDR3: CASGSWGGSGNTIYF
J: TRBJ1-4; V: TRBV20-1; CDR3: CSAISWGDEKLFF
J: TRBJ2-3; V: TRBV3-1; CDR3: CASSHGTKDTQYF
J: TRBJ1-1; V: TRBV20-1; CDR3: CSARSGQGETEAFF
J: TRBJ1-3; V: TRBV4-2; CDR3: CASSQERETGLSGNTIYF
J: TRBJ2-7; V: TRBV7-2; CDR3: CASSLFRYLRYEQYF
J: TRBJ2-5; V: TRBV6-6; CDR3: CASSWDYQETQYF
J: TRBJ2-5; V: TRBV20-1; CDR3: CSAEAGTSGVVETQYF
J: TRBJ1-1; V: TRBV29-1; CDR3: CSVRDGGNTEAFF
J: TRBJ2-3; V: TRBV9; CDR3: CASSARGGTEDTQYF
J: TRBJ2-5; V: TRBV7-2; CDR3: CASRRNGGGIQETQYF
J: TRBJ1-2; V: TRBV7-2; CDR3: CASSLARTASNYGYTF
J: TRBJ1-5; V: TRBV2; CDR3: CASSERQGDQPQHF
J: TRBJ1-5; V: TRBV12-3/TRBV12-4; CDR3: CASRFGTGGHQPQHF
J: TRBJ2-3; V: TRBV6-5; CDR3: CASNFFSGGEADTQYF
J: TRBJ2-5; V: TRBV6-5; CDR3: CASMSGNQETQYF
J: TRBJ1-5; V: TRBV19; CDR3: CASSIRDGNQPQHF
J: TRBJ1-2; V: TRBV25-1; CDR3: CASRAPSNGYGYTF
J: TRBJ1-5; V: TRBV10-2; CDR3: CASKDPGVEQPQHF
J: TRBJ1-3; V: TRBV10-3; CDR3: CAIGGQGADGNTIYF
J: TRBJ1-2; V: TRBV18; CDR3: CASSPESVEVYTF
J: TRBJ2-1; V: TRBV29-1; CDR3: CSVEGREGDEQFF
J: TRBJ2-1; V: TRBV11-2; CDR3: CASNRGVRAHNEQFF
J: TRBJ2-6; V: TRBV5-4; CDR3: CASMPGQADANVLTF
J: TRBJ1-1; V: TRBV20-1; CDR3: CSARGLRGNTEAFF
J: TRBJ1-4; V: TRBV5-1; CDR3: CASSLDEPTNEKLFF
J: TRBJ1-5; V: TRBV7-9; CDR3: CASSLTRAQPQHF
J: TRBJ2-2; V: TRBV11-2; CDR3: CASSSLRTGGNTGELFF
J: TRBJ1-2; V: TRBV3-1; CDR3: CASSQDQAANYGYTF
J: TRBJ1-5; V: TRBV6-1; CDR3: CASSPTGDNQPQHF
J: TRBJ1-2; V: TRBV2; CDR3: CASNEDRANYGYTF
J: TRBJ2-5; V: TRBV3-1; CDR3: CASSQDRTRQHF
J: TRBJ2-1; V: TRBV9; CDR3: CASSVAPDSLNEQFF
J: TRBJ2-4; V: TRBV11-2; CDR3: CASSLQGRANIQYF
J: TRBJ2-5; V: TRBV12-3/TRBV12-4; CDR3: CASSFRSGTMETQYF
J: TRBJ1-1; V: TRBV6-1; CDR3: CASSLGQGVGAFF